This passage covers 12 T cell receptor beta chains from one sample sequenced in a study of blood T cell repertoires in COVID-19. The method was immunoSEQ multiplex PCR; TCRdb's version includes in-frame clones alone and lacks a portion of them. The sample has about 230,000 clones, over 75% seen once. Sequencing was performed on peripheral blood. Source of these receptors: a woman of 80 years or more with acute or convalescent COVID-19.

To note about this clone: In the same sample, other DNA sequences code for this CDR3. V gene TRBV12-5 combines with J gene TRBJ1-5; D is uncertain. Germline assignment: CDR1 LGHNT and CDR2 FRNRAP. The CDR3 has 15 amino acids. V was cut by 4 bases and J by 0 bases, with 10 bases left in between. Here the CDR3 DNA reads TGTGCTAGTGGTTCCGCGGGTTATAGCAATCAGCCCCAGCATTTT. This encodes CASGSAGYSNQPQHF.

The J gene is TRBJ2-1, the V gene TRBV6-4, with 7 bases matching TRBD2. This CDR3 comprises 14 residues. V was clipped by 7 bases and J by 5 bases; unmatched bases: 8. Looked up from germline, CDR1 is MRHNA and CDR2 is SNTAGT. In DNA, the CDR3 is TGTGCCAGCACCATCCAGCGGGGAAACAATGAGCAGTTCTTC. Its translation: CASTIQRGNNEQFF.

The chain couples TRBV6-6 to TRBJ2-7; 11 nucleotides match TRBD1. The CDR3 is 15 residues long. With V trimmed by 5 bases and J by 2 bases, 5 bases remained unmatched. Per the germline V gene, CDR1 is MNHNY and CDR2 is SVGAGI (reference sequence). The CDR3 region has the DNA TGTGCCAGCAGTGACCCGGGACAGGGGGCCTACGAGCAGTACTTC. It is translated as CASSDPGQGAYEQYF.

The rearrangement links TRBV18 to TRBJ1-4, with 9 bases matching TRBD1. J lost 8 bases, V lost 0 bases, and 4 bases had no gene match. Per the germline V gene, CDR1 is KGHSH and CDR2 is LQKENI. The CDR3 length is 15 residues. The CDR3 DNA sequence: TGTGCCAGCTCACCACCCGGGACAGGGAAAGAAAAACTGTTTTTT. Amino acid sequence: CASSPPGTGKEKLFF.

The chain recombines TRBV19 with TRBJ2-3; 7 positions agree with TRBD2. With 10 bases clipped from V and 4 bases from J, the junction kept 8 bases outside the gene matches. Germline V lookup: CDR1 LNHDA, CDR2 SQIVND (reference sequence). The CDR3 consists of 13 residues. The CDR3 is CATQEAGADTQYF. The CDR3 DNA follows: TGTGCCACCCAAGAGGCGGGGGCAGATACGCAGTATTTT.

This chain joins TRBV2 and TRBJ1-5; D is unclear. Germline V CDR1 and CDR2: SNHLY, FYNNEI. Trimming cost V 1 base and J 7 bases, with 17 bases left between them. The CDR3 is 16 residues long. In nucleotides, the CDR3 is TGTGCCAGCAGTGAAGGCACTGTTGGCCACAGCCAGCCCCAGCATTTT. Translated, it gives CASSEGTVGHSQPQHF. The entire variable domain, with the rest obtained from reference TRBV2 and TRBJ1-5, is as follows: EPEVTQTPSHQVTQMGQEVILRCVPISNHLYFYWYRQILGQKVEFLVSFYNNEISEKSEIFDDQFSVERPDGSNFTLKIRSTKLEDSAMYFCASSEGTVGHSQPQHFGDGTRLSIL.

The rearrangement links TRBV4-1 to TRBJ2-5; possibly TRBD1 for D (5 bases). V lost 2 bases, J lost 0 bases, and 10 bases lay in between. CDR3 size: 15 residues. Germline CDR1 reads MGHRA; CDR2 reads YSYEKL. CDR3 in DNA: TGCGCCAGCAGCCAACAGGGCTACAACCAAGAGACCCAGTACTTC. Its translation: CASSQQGYNQETQYF.

The chain joins TRBV21-1 to TRBJ2-5; TRBD1, the D gene given by the table, was not confirmed from the DNA. TRBV21-1 is recorded as a pseudogene. This CDR3 has 14 residues. The DNA of the CDR3 is TGTGCCAGGTACGAGACGACAGTGGAAGAGACCCAGTACTTC. Residues: CARYETTVEETQYF.

The chain uses TRBV9 and TRBJ2-3; TRBD2 matches 9 bases. The CDR3 runs 17 residues. V lost 0 bases, J lost 3 bases, and 8 bases stayed unmatched. CDR1 and CDR2 (germline): SGDLS, YYNGEE. The CDR3 spells CASSVGIAGDETDTQYF. CDR3 in DNA: TGTGCCAGCAGCGTAGGGATAGCGGGAGATGAGACAGATACGCAGTATTTT. Supplemented by reference TRBV9 and TRBJ2-3, the full variable domain reads DSGVTQTPKHLITATGQRVTLRCSPRSGDLSVYWYQQSLDQGLQFLIQYYNGEERAKGNILERFSAQQFPDLHSELNLSSLELGDSALYFCASSVGIAGDETDTQYFGPGTRLTVL.

This chain uses TRBV9 with TRBJ1-2; maybe TRBD1 (6 bases). Trimming stripped 5 bases from V and 4 bases from J, with 15 bases between. Germline V gene lookup returns CDR1 SGDLS and CDR2 YYNGEE. The CDR3 contains 14 residues. CDR3 nucleotides: TGTGCCAGCAGTCCTACAGGGATCTCCTATGGCTACACCTTC. Its translation: CASSPTGISYGYTF.

The chain uses TRBV19 and TRBJ1-2; no clear D. Trimming removed 0 bases at V and 0 bases at J, with 5 bases between. The CDR3 extends over 14 amino acids. Germline assignment: CDR1 LNHDA and CDR2 SQIVND (reference sequence). In DNA, the CDR3 is TGTGCCAGTAGTATAGACAGAACTAACTATGGCTACACCTTC. Its protein is CASSIDRTNYGYTF.

V and J are TRBV27 and TRBJ1-1; D is undetermined. With 3 bases removed from V and 7 bases from J, the gap between germline ends came to 12 bases. The germline CDR1 and CDR2 sequences are MNHEY and SMNVEV (reference sequence). CDR3 length: 13 amino acids. This CDR3 reads CASSFGRRGEAFF. The CDR3 region has the DNA TGTGCCAGCAGTTTTGGGAGACGGGGTGAAGCTTTCTTT.